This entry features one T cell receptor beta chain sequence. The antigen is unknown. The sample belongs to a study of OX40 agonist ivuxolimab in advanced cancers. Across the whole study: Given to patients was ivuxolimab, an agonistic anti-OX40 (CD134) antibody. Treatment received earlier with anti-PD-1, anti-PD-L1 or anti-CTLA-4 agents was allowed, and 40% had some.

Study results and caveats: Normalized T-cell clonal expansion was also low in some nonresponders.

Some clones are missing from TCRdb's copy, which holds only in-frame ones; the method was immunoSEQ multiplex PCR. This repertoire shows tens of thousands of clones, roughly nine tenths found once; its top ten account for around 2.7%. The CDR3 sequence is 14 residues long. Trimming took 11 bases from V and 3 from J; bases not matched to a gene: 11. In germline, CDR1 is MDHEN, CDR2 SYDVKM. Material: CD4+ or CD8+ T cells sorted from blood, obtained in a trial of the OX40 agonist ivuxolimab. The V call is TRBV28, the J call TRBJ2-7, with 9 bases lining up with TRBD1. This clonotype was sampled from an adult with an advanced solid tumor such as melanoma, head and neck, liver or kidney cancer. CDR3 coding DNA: TGTGCCTCCTATCCGGGGACAGGGAACTACGAGCAGTACTTC. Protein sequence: CASYPGTGNYEQYF.